This T cell receptor beta chain was sequenced in a study of vaccination effects on CD4 cells after COVID-19 (dated by TCRdb to between 2021 and 2022). Regarding the study in general: Across the study, the median time from the second dose to post-vaccine sampling was 72 days (range 14 to 241). SARS-CoV-2 spike-specific CD4+ TCR repertoires were compared before and after mRNA vaccination in COVID-19 convalescent patients and in infection-naive vaccine recipients. The full study included 9 to 10 COVID-19 convalescent patients and a few SARS-CoV-2-naive healthy vaccine recipients. The Oncomine TCR Beta short-read assay on an Illumina iSeq 100 was used to sequence cultures from other donors in the study.

Details on this clone: Its recognized antigen is unknown. Per-base qualities were not stored, and no clone one base away is much larger.

Library prep was done by the immunoSEQ multiplex PCR assay. DNA from the cultured, isolated CD4+ T cells was subjected to TCR beta CDR3 sequencing. Per the authors' processing: Non-productive TCR sequences were removed and reads were trimmed to the CDR3 region, keeping CDR3s of at least 7 amino acids. Antigen-specific clonotypes were identified with the MANAFEST web app by comparing expansion in peptide wells against reference cultures. Positive clones required FDR<0.05 expansion versus reference and all other wells, odds ratio above 5, and frequency above 0.1% in two replicate wells. Clonotypes significantly expanded in SARS-CoV-2 spike wells and in at least one common cold coronavirus spike condition were defined as cross-reactive. CDR3 similarity was assessed by Levenshtein distance with the stringdist R package, and unrooted trees were built with ape in R 3.6.1. Imported from immuneACCESS, the table was reduced by TCRdb to in-frame sequences with V and J called. These copies leave out some clones; in studies compared against another copy, an unresolved V gene accounts for under half, and the cause of the remainder is not known. V and J calls plus clone size are reproduced from that table; the DNA served to infer D and trimming. This sample gives about 29,000 clones in total; about 74% of them show up just once. The biggest ten clones account for roughly 17% of the sample.

Trimming costs V 0 bases and J 9 bases, and their ends lie 15 bases apart. CDR1 and CDR2 (SQVTM, ANQGSEA) derive from the germline V gene. Counted from cysteine to phenylalanine, this CDR3 has 13 amino acids. CDR3 DNA only is kept here, 39 bases in frame from base 1. In the ViraFEST assay, PBMC were stimulated with viral peptide pools, and antigen-specific CD4+ T cell clonotypes were then identified by expansion using TCR sequencing. After about 9 days of culture, CD4+ T cells were isolated with the EasySep CD4+ T cell isolation kit. Each participant received two doses of an mRNA SARS-CoV-2 vaccine, either BNT162b2 or mRNA-1273. Healthy vaccine recipients had no prior SARS-CoV-2 infection, confirmed by negative nucleocapsid antibodies before and after vaccination. A few million PBMC per well were cultured in IMDM with about 5% human AB serum, 10 IU/ml IL-2 and gentamicin, plus 10 ug/ml peptides. On days 3 and 7, half of the culture medium was replaced with fresh IL-2-containing medium. Unless noted otherwise, every peptide stimulation condition was grown in triplicate wells. PBMC were separated from whole blood using Ficoll-Paque Plus gradient centrifugation and were then either cryopreserved at -140C or used fresh. The overlapping peptide pools covered the spike proteins of SARS-CoV-2 as well as those of the common cold coronaviruses HCoV-NL63, HCoV-OC43 and HCoV-229E. Genomic DNA was extracted from cultured CD4+ T cells with the QIAamp micro DNA kit.

Beyond this particular receptor, the publication reports: At late post-vaccination timepoints, both infection-induced and vaccine-induced clones showed marked clonal contraction, consistent with waning T cell responses. Among healthy vaccine recipients, nearly all vaccine-induced clones were SARS-CoV-2 mono-reactive, and only 1 of 255 was cross-reactive with common cold coronaviruses. The study was limited by a small number of convalescent patients and lacked early post-infection timepoints.

Source: CD4+ T cells from PBMCs cultured with HCoV-OC43 spike peptides, taken after COVID-19 vaccination. Taken with the paper, the label for cell subset or site translates to: HCoV-OC43 spike overlapping peptide pool stimulation. This TCR came from a human donor who received a COVID-19 vaccine. Recombination connected TRBV29-1 to TRBJ2-7; tentative D gene TRBD2, with 6 bases matching. The bases read TGCAGCGTTGAAGAGGTTCAGCGGGCCCCGCAGTACTTC. This yields the protein CSVEEVQRAPQYF.